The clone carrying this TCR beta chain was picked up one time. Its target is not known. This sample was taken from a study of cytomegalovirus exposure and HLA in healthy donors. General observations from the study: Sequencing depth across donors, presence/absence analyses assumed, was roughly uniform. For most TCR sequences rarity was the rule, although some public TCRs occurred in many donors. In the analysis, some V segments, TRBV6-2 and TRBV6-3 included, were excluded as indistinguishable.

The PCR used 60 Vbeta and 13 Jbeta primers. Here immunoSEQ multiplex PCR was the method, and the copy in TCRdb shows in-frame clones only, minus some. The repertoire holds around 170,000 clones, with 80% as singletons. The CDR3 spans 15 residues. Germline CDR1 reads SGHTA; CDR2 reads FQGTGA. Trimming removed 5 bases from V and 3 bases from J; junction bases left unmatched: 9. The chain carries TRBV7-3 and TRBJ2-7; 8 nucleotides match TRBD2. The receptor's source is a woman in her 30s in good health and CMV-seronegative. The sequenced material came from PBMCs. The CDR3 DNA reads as TGTGCCAGCAGCGGCGGGGCGGGGGGCAACTACGAGCAGTACTTC. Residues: CASSGGAGGNYEQYF.